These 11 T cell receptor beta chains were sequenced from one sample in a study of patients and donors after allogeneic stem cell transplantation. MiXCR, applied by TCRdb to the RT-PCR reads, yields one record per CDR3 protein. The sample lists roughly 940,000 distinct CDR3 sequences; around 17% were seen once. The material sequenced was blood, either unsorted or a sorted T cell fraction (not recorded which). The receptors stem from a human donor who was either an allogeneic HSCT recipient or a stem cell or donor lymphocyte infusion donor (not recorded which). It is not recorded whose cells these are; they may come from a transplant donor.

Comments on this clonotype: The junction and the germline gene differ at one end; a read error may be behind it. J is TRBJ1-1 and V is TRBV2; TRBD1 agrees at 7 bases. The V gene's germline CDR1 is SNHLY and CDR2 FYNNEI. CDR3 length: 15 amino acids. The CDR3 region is CANSGHRGSNTEAFF. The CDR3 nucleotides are TGTGCCAACAGTGGACACAGGGGATCGAACACTGAAGCTTTCTTT.

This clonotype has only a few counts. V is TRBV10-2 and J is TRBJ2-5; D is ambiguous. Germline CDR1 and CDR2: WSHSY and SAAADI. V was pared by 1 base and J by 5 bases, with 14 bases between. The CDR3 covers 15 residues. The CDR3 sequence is CASSEYASRSETQYF. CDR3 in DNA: TGCGCCAGCAGTGAGTACGCCTCTAGGAGCGAGACCCAGTACTTC.

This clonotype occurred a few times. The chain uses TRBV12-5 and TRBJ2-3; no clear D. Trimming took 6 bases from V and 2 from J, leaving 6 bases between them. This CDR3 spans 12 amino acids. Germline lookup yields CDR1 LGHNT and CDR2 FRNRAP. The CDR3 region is CASGISTDTQYF. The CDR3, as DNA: TGTGCTAGTGGGATCTCCACAGATACGCAGTATTTT.

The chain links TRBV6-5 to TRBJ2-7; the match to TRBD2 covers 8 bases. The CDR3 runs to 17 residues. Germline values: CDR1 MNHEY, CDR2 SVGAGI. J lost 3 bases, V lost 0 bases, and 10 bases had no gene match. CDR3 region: CASSYSIPGAGGYEQYF. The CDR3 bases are TGTGCCAGCAGTTACTCGATCCCGGGGGCGGGGGGCTACGAGCAGTACTTC.

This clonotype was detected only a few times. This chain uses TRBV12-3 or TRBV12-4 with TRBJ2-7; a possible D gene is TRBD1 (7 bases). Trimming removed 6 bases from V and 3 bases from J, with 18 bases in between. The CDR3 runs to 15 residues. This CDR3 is CASSPGGGGVYEQYF. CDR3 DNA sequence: TGTGCCAGCAGCCCAGGGGGAGGAGGGGTCTACGAGCAGTACTTC.

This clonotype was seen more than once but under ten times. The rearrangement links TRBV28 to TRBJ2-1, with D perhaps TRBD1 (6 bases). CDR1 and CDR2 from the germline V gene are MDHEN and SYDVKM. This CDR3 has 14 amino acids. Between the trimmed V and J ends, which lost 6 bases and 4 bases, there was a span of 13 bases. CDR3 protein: CASSPPDRYNEQFF. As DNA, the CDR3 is TGTGCCAGCAGCCCCCCTGACAGGTACAATGAGCAGTTCTTC.

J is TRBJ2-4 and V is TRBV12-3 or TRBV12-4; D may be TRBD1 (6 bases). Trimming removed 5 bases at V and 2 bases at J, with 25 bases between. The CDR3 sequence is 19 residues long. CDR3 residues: CASSPLGQGPTTTKNIQYF. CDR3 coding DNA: TGTGCCAGCAGTCCACTGGGGCAGGGGCCTACTACGACCAAAAACATTCAGTACTTC.

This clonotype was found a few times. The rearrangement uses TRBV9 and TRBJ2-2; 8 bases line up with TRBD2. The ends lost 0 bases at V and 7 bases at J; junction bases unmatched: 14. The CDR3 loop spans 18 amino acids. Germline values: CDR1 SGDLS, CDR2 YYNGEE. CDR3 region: CASSVVAGPLEGSGELFF. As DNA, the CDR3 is TGTGCCAGCAGCGTAGTAGCGGGACCACTGGAGGGAAGCGGGGAGCTGTTTTTT. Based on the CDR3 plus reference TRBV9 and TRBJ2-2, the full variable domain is DSGVTQTPKHLITATGQRVTLRCSPRSGDLSVYWYQQSLDQGLQFLIQYYNGEERAKGNILERFSAQQFPDLHSELNLSSLELGDSALYFCASSVVAGPLEGSGELFFGEGSRLTVL.

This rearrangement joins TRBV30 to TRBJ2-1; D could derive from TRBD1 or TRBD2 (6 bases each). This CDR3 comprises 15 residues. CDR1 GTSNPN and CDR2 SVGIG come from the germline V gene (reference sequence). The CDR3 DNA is TGTGCGGAGCGCGGGACGGGGAAGGGGGACAATGAGCAGTTCTTC. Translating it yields CAERGTGKGDNEQFF.

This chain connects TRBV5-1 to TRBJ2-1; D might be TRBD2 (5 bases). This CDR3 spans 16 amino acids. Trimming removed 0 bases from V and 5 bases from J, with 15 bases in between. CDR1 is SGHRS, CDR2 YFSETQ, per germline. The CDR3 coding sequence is TGCGCCAGCAGCTTGGTTTCACAGCGGCGAAACAATGAGCAGTTCTTC. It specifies CASSLVSQRRNNEQFF.

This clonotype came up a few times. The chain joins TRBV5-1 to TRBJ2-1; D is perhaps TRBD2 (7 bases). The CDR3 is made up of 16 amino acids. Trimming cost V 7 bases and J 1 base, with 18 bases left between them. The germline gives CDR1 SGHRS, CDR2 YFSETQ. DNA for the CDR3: TGCGCCAGCGGTCCGTCACAGGGAGGGTCCTACAATGAGCAGTTCTTC. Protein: CASGPSQGGSYNEQFF.